This is a list of T cell receptor beta chains from one sample in a study of cytomegalovirus exposure and HLA in healthy donors. Assay: immunoSEQ multiplex PCR; the TCRdb copy retains only in-frame clones and omits some. The table lists around 180,000 clones, approximately 75% of them singletons. Specimen: PBMCs. The origin of the receptors is a girl aged 10 to 17 in good health and CMV-seronegative. The conserved cysteine and the conserved F or W are not part of the CDR3 here. Only some rows state a clone size, as once, few, many or a class for expanded clones.

J gene | clone size | V gene | CDR3 protein
TRBJ2-1 | . | TRBV6-4 | ASSVSGGSQNEQF
TRBJ2-5 | . | TRBV7-7 | ASSSVSGEQETQY
TRBJ1-6 | . | TRBV2 | ATSDFSPLH
TRBJ2-5 | . | TRBV11-2 | ASSLDPGTKETQY
TRBJ2-1 | few | TRBV7-9 | ASSLLGQGFSYNEQF
TRBJ1-6 | . | TRBV5-6 | ASQGNSPLH
TRBJ1-2 | . | TRBV15 | ATSRDLSSYT
TRBJ2-5 | few | TRBV5-1 | ASSLGDSGETQY
TRBJ2-7 | . | TRBV5-1 | ASSLVAGSSYEQY
TRBJ1-5 | . | TRBV19 | ASSYDRDPNQPQH
TRBJ2-5 | . | TRBV5-1 | ASSFGAGGQVETQY
TRBJ2-7 | . | TRBV2 | ASRGTSGTYEQY
TRBJ2-7 | . | TRBV14 | ASSGSGTYISYEQY
TRBJ2-7 | . | TRBV15 | ATSRPGNEQY
TRBJ2-7 | . | TRBV7-9 | ASSPPTSGGYEQY
TRBJ2-1 | . | TRBV5-1 | ATRASGGPNEQF
TRBJ2-3 | . | TRBV6-1 | ASSESWGFTDTQY
TRBJ1-1 | . | TRBV7-3 | ASSLNRNTEAF
TRBJ1-2 | . | TRBV12-5 | ASGSDRVYGYT
. | . | TRBV2 | ASRGWEAYEQY
TRBJ1-1 | . | TRBV9 | ASSIGGRTTEAF
TRBJ2-1 | . | TRBV6-1 | ASSGASGGVYNEQF
TRBJ1-1 | . | TRBV6-5 | ASGQGWGTEAF
TRBJ1-4 | . | TRBV4-1 | ASSQLTGANEKLF
TRBJ1-5 | . | TRBV5-8 | ASSLGPRDRYYQPQH
TRBJ2-3 | . | TRBV10-3 | AISKKGGYTDTQY
TRBJ2-1 | . | TRBV9 | ASSVGTGVFSDEQF
TRBJ2-7 | . | TRBV11-3 | ASSARDNSYEQY
TRBJ2-5 | once | TRBV30 | AWSAGLAGGETQY
TRBJ2-7 | . | TRBV30 | AWSGQGRSYEQY
TRBJ2-3 | few | TRBV27 | ASRMRGRLGDTQY
TRBJ1-2 | . | TRBV27 | ASGTDSLGYT
TRBJ2-2 | . | TRBV6-4 | ASRVRANTGELF
TRBJ2-1 | . | TRBV6-5 | ASSVLAGNYNEQF
TRBJ1-4 | . | TRBV30 | AWQGAGDNEKLF
TRBJ1-1 | . | TRBV28 | ASSLPGLAGTEAF
TRBJ2-1 | once | TRBV2 | ASSDRQTRYNEQF
TRBJ2-1 | . | TRBV7-2 | ASRQLLAGGGNEQF
TRBJ1-2 | . | TRBV9 | ASSPGQGDYGYT
TRBJ2-1 | once | TRBV5-1 | ASSLEAGVVNEQF
TRBJ1-2 | once | TRBV5-1 | ASSRGTEILNGYT
TRBJ2-4 | . | TRBV7-2 | ASRPGLVDNIQY
TRBJ2-3 | . | TRBV15 | ATSSGVGGHDTQY
TRBJ2-7 | . | TRBV5-5 | ASSWRTGGGEQY
TRBJ1-4 | few | TRBV9 | ASNKGATNEKLF
TRBJ1-6 | few | TRBV5-6 | ASSPSLQGWVAYNSPLH
TRBJ2-1 | . | TRBV2 | ASGGQGTYNEQF
TRBJ1-5 | . | TRBV5-1 | ASSSGSGDQPQH
TRBJ1-2 | . | TRBV5-4 | ASSPGTDVLRGYT
. | . | TRBV7-6 | ASSLGAGLAYEQY
TRBJ1-1 | . | TRBV7-9 | ASSSSLGRDTEAF
TRBJ2-3 | . | TRBV30 | AATGADTQY
TRBJ2-7 | . | TRBV4-1 | ASSQVRGTSYEQY
TRBJ2-3 | . | TRBV6-4 | ASSDLGDTQY
TRBJ1-2 | few | TRBV19 | ASSIPRRGDGYT
TRBJ2-7 | . | TRBV5-1 | ASSSVTGFDSYEQY
TRBJ1-2 | few | TRBV30 | AWKAGQRYYGYT
TRBJ1-1 | few | TRBV9 | ASSDRQGNTEAF
TRBJ1-6 | once | TRBV2 | ASSGQGWDNASPLH
TRBJ1-2 | few | TRBV4-1 | ASSQVGTDEGYT